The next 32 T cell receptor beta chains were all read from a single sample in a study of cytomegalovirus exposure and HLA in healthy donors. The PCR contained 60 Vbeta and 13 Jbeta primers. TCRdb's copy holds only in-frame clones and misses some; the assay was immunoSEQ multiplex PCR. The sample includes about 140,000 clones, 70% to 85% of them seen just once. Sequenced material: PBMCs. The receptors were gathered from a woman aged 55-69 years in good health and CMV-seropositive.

The CDR3 bases are TGCGCCAGCAGCTTGAAAACCGGGAGCGCAGATACGCAGTATTTT. Translation: CASSLKTGSADTQYF. The genes are TRBV5-1 and TRBJ2-3; a possible D gene is TRBD2 (6 bases). The CDR3 sequence is 15 residues long. Germline CDR1 is SGHRS and CDR2 is YFSETQ. V lost 1 base and J lost 4, with 13 bases in between.

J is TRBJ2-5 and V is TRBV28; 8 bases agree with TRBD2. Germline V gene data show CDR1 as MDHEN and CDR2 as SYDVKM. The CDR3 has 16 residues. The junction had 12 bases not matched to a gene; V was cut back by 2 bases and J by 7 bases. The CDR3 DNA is TGTGCCAGCAGTTTACCCGTCGCGGGAGGCGGCGGGACCCAGTACTTC. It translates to CASSLPVAGGGGTQYF.

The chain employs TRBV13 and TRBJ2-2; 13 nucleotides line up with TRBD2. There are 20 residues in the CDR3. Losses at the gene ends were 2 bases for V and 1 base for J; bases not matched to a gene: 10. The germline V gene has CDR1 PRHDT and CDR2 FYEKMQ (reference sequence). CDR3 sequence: CASSLLLLAGGTLNTGELFF. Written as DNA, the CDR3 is TGTGCCAGCAGCTTACTCCTACTAGCGGGAGGGACACTGAACACCGGGGAGCTGTTTTTT.

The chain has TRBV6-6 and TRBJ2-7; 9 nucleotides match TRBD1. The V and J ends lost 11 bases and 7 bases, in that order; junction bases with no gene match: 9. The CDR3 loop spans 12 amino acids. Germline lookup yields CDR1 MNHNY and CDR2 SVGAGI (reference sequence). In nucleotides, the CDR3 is TGTGCCGTCCGGGACAGGGTAAGAGAGCAGTACTTC. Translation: CAVRDRVREQYF.

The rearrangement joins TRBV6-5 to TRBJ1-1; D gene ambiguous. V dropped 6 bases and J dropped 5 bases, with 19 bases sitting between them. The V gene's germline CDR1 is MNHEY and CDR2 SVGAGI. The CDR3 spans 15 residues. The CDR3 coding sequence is TGTGCCAGCAGCACTACGAACCGAGGTAGGACTGAAGCTTTCTTT. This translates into CASSTTNRGRTEAFF.

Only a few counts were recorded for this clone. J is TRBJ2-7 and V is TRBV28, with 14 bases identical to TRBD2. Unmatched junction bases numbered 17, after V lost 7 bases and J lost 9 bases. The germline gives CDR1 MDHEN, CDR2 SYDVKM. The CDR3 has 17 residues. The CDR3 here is CASNRDTRLAGGPGQYF. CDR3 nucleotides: TGTGCCAGCAACAGGGACACGAGACTAGCGGGAGGGCCTGGGCAGTACTTC. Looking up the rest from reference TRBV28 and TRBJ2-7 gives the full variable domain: DVKVTQSSRYLVKRTGEKVFLECVQDMDHENMFWYRQDPGLGLRLIYFSYDVKMKEKGDIPEGYSVSREKKERFSLILESASTNQTSMYLCASNRDTRLAGGPGQYFGPGTRLTVT.

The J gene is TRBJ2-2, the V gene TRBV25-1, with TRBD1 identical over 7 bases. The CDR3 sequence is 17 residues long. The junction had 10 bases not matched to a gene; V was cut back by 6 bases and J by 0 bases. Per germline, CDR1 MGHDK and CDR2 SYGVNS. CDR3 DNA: TGTGCCAGCAGCCGGGCACAGGGGAAACCGAACACCGGGGAGCTGTTTTTT. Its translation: CASSRAQGKPNTGELFF.

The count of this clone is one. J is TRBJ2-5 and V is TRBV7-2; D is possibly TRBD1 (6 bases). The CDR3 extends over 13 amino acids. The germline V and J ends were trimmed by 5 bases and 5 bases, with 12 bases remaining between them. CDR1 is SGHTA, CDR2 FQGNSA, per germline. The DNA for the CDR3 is TGTGCCAGCAGCGCGACAGGTTGGGAGACCCAGTACTTC. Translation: CASSATGWETQYF.

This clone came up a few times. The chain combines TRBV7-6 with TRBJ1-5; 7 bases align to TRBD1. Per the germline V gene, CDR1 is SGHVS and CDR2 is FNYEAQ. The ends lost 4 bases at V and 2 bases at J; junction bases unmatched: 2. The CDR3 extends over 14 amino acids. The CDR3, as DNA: TGTGCCAGCAGCTCCGGGACAGGCAATCAGCCCCAGCATTTT. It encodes CASSSGTGNQPQHF. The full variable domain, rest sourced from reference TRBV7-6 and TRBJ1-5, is GAGVSQSPRYKVTKRGQDVALRCDPISGHVSLYWYRQALGQGPEFLTYFNYEAQQDKSGLPNDRFSAERPEGSISTLTIQRTEQRDSAMYRCASSSGTGNQPQHFGDGTRLSIL.

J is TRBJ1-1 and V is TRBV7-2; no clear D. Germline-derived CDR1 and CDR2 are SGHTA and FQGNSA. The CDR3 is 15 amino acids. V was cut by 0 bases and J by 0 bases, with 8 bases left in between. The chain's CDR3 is CASSLAHFMNTEAFF. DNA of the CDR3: TGTGCCAGCAGCTTAGCGCACTTTATGAACACTGAAGCTTTCTTT.

CDR3 sequence reads: CASSIKGVAGETQYF. The CDR3 DNA reads TGTGCCAGTAGTATAAAAGGGGTAGCGGGAGAGACCCAGTACTTC. The chain has TRBV19 and TRBJ2-5; TRBD2 matches at 7 bases. In germline, CDR1 is LNHDA, CDR2 SQIVND (reference sequence). This CDR3 spans 15 amino acids. With 2 bases clipped from V and 4 bases from J, the junction kept 7 bases outside the gene matches.

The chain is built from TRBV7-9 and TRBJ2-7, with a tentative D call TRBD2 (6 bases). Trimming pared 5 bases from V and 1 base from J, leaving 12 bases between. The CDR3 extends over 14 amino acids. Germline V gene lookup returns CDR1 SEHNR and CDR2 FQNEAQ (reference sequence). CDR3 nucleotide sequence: TGTGCCAGCAGCGGGCGGGGCGGATCCTACGAGCAGTACTTC. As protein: CASSGRGGSYEQYF.

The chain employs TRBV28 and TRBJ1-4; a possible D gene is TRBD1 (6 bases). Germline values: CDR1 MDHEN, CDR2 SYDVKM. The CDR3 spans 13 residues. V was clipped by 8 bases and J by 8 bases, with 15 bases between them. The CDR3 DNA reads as TGTGCCAGCCAACAGGGCCCTAGAGAAAAACTGTTTTTT. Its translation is CASQQGPREKLFF.

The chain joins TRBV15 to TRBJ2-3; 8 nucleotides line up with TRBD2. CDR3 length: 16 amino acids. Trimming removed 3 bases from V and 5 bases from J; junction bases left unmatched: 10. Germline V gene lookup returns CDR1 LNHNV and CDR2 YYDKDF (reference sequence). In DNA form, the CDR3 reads TGTGCCACCAGCAGCCCGGGAGGGCCCCAGTTAGATACGCAGTATTTT. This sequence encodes CATSSPGGPQLDTQYF. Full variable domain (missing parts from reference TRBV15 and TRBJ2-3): DAMVIQNPRYQVTQFGKPVTLSCSQTLNHNVMYWYQQKSSQAPKLLFHYYDKDFNNEADTPDNFQSRRPNTSFCFLDIRSPGLGDTAMYLCATSSPGGPQLDTQYFGPGTRLTVL.

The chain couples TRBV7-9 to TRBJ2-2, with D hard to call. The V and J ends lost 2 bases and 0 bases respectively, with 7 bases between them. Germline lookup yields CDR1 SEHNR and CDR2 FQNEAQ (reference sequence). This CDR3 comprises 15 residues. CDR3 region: CASSLSGANTGELFF. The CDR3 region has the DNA TGTGCCAGCAGCTTATCCGGAGCGAACACCGGGGAGCTGTTTTTT.

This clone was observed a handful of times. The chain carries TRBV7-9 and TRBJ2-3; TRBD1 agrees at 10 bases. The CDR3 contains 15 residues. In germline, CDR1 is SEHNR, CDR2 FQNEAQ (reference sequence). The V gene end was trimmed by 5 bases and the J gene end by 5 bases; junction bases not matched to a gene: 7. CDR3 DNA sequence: TGTGCCAGCAGCGCCCGCGGGACAGGGGAAGATACGCAGTATTTT. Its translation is CASSARGTGEDTQYF. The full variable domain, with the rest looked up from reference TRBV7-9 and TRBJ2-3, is DTGVSQNPRHKITKRGQNVTFRCDPISEHNRLYWYRQTLGQGPEFLTYFQNEAQLEKSRLLSDRFSAERPKGSFSTLEIQRTEQGDSAMYLCASSARGTGEDTQYFGPGTRLTVL.

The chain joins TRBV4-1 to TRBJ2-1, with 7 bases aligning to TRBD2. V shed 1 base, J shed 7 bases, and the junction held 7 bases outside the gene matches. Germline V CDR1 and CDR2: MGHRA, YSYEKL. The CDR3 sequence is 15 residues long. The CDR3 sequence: CASSQGASRGNEQFF. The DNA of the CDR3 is TGCGCCAGCAGCCAAGGGGCCTCGCGGGGGAATGAGCAGTTCTTC.

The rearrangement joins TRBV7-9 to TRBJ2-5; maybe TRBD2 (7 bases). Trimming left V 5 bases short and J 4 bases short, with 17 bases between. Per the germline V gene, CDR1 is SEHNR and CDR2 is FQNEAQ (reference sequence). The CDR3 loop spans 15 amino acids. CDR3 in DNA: TGTGCCAGCAGCCAGAGGTTAAGGGGGGGAGAGACCCAGTACTTC. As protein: CASSQRLRGGETQYF.

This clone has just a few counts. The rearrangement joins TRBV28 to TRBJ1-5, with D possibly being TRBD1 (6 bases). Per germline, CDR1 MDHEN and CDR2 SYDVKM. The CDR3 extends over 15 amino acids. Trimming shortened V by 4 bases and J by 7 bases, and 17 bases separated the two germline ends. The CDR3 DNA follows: TGTGCCAGCAGTTGGGGGCAGGGCCACGGCCAGCCCCAGCATTTT. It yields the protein CASSWGQGHGQPQHF.

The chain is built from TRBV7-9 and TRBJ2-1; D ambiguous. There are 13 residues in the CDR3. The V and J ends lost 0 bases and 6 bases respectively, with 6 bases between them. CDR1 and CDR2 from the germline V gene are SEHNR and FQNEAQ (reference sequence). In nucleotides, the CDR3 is TGTGCCAGCAGCTTAGCCGGGTCCAATGAGCAGTTCTTC. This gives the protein CASSLAGSNEQFF. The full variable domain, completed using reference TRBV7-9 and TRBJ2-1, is DTGVSQNPRHKITKRGQNVTFRCDPISEHNRLYWYRQTLGQGPEFLTYFQNEAQLEKSRLLSDRFSAERPKGSFSTLEIQRTEQGDSAMYLCASSLAGSNEQFFGPGTRLTVL.

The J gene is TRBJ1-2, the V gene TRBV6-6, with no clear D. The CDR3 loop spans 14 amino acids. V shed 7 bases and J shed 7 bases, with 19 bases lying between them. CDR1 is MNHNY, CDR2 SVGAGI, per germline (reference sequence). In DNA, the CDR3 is TGTGCCAGCAACCCAGGAGGGTCTGTTAGTGGCTACACCTTC. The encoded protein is CASNPGGSVSGYTF.

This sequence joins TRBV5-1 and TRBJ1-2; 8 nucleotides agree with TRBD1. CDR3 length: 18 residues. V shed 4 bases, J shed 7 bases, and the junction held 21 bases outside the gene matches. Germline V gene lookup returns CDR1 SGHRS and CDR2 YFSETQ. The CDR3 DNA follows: TGCGCCAGCAGCCCACAAGGACAGGGAGTCTCCCAAGCTGGTGGCTACACCTTC. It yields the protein CASSPQGQGVSQAGGYTF.

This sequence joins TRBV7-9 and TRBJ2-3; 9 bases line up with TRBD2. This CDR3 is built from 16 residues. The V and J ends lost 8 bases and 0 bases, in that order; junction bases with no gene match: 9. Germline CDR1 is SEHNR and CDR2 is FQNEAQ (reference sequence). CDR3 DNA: TGTGCCAGCGGCCCTCCTAGCGGGGCCAGCACAGATACGCAGTATTTT. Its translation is CASGPPSGASTDTQYF.

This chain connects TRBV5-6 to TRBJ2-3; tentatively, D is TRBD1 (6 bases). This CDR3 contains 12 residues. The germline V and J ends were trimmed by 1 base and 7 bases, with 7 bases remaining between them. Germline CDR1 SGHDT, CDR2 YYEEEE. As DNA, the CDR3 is TGTGCCAGCAGCTTGCAGGGGTATACGCAGTATTTT. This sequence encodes CASSLQGYTQYF. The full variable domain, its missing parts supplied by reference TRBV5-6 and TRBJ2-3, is DAGVTQSPTHLIKTRGQQVTLRCSPKSGHDTVSWYQQALGQGPQFIFQYYEEEERQRGNFPDRFSGHQFPNYSSELNVNALLLGDSALYLCASSLQGYTQYFGPGTRLTVL.

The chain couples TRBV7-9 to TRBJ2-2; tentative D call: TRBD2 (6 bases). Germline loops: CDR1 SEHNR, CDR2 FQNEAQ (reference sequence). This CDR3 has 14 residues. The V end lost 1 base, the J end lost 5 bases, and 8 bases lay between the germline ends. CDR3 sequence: CASSLGTKTGELFF. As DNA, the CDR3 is TGTGCCAGCAGCTTAGGGACTAAGACCGGGGAGCTGTTTTTT.

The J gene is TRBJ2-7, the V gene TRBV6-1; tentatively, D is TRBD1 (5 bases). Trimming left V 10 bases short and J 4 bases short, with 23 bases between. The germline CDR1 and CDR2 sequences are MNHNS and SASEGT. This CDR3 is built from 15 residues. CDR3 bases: TGTGCCATCGACAGTGTAACGGAGCTTTTTTACGAGCAGTACTTC. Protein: CAIDSVTELFYEQYF.

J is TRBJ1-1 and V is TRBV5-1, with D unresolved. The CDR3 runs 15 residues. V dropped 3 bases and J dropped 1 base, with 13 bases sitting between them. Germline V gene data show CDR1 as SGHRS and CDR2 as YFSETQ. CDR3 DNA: TGCGCCAGCAGCTACGTCGGCCCGGGGAACACTGAAGCTTTCTTT. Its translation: CASSYVGPGNTEAFF.

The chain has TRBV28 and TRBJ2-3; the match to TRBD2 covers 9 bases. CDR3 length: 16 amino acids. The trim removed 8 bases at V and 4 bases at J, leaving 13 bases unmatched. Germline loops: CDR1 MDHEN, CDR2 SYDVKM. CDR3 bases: TGTGCCAGCCTGCCGCGGGGGGTAGCGGGGGCAGATACGCAGTATTTT. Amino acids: CASLPRGVAGADTQYF. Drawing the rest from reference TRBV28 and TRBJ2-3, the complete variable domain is DVKVTQSSRYLVKRTGEKVFLECVQDMDHENMFWYRQDPGLGLRLIYFSYDVKMKEKGDIPEGYSVSREKKERFSLILESASTNQTSMYLCASLPRGVAGADTQYFGPGTRLTVL.

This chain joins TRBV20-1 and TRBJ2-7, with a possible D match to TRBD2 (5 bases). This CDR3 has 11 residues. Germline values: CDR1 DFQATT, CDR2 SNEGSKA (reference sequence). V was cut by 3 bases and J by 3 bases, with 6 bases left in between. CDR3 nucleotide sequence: TGCAGTGCTAGTGGGAGCTACGAGCAGTACTTC. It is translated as CSASGSYEQYF.

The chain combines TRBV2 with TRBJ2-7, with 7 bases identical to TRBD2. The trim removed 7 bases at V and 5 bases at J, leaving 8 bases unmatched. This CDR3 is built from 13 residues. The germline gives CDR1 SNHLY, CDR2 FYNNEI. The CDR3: CASNTAGEDEQYF. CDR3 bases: TGTGCCAGCAATACTGCGGGAGAGGACGAGCAGTACTTC.

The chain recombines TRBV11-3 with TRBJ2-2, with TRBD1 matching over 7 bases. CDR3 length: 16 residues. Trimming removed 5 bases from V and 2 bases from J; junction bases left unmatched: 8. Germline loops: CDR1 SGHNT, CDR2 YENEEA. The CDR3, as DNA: TGTGCCAGCAGCGCCTCCGGACAGGACAACACCGGGGAGCTGTTTTTT. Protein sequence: CASSASGQDNTGELFF.

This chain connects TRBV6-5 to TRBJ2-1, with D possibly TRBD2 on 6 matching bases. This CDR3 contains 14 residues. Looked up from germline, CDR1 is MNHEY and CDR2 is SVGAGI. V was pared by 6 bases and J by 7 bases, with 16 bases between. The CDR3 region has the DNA TGTGCCAGCAGGCAGGGCGGGAAGGTTAATGAGCAGTTCTTC. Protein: CASRQGGKVNEQFF.